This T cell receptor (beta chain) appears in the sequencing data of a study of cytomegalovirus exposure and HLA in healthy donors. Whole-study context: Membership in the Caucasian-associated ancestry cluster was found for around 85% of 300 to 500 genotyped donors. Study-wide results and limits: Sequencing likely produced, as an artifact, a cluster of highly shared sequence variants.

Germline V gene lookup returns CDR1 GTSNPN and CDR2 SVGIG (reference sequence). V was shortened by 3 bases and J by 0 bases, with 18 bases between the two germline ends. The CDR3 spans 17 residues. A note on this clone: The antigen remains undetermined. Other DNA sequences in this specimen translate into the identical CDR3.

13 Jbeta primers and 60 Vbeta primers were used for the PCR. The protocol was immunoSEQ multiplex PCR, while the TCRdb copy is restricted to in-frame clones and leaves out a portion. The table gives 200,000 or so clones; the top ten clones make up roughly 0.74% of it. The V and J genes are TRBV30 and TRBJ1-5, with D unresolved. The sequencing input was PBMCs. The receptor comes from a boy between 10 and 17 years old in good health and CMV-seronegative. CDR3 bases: TGTGCCTGGAGACCGAAAGGACGCGGGGATAGCAATCAGCCCCAGCATTTT. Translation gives CAWRPKGRGDSNQPQHF.